This T cell receptor beta chain was retrieved from a study of shared clonotypes between healthy human individuals. Germline-derived CDR1 and CDR2 are MDHEN and SYDVKM. This CDR3 region has 14 residues. Between the trimmed V and J ends, which lost 5 bases and 0 bases, there was a span of 9 bases. Notes on this clone: Other DNA sequences in the same sample also yield this CDR3.

Positive CCR7 selection of CD45RO-negative cells yielded the naive CD8 cells, and terminally differentiated effector memory CD45RA+ cells were excluded. Assay execution proceeded at the deep level. Profiled with immunoSEQ multiplex PCR; TCRdb holds only in-frame clones, not every one. Of about 650,000 clones listed, about 95% are singletons. The specimen was naive CD8+ T cells sorted from blood. This TCR was sampled from a woman aged 25 to 39 in good health. The chain carries TRBV28 and TRBJ2-3, with D hard to call. The CDR3 reads CASSSGTSTDTQYF. DNA for the CDR3: TGTGCCAGCAGTAGTGGAACTAGCACAGATACGCAGTATTTT. The entire variable domain, with the rest obtained from reference TRBV28 and TRBJ2-3, is as follows: DVKVTQSSRYLVKRTGEKVFLECVQDMDHENMFWYRQDPGLGLRLIYFSYDVKMKEKGDIPEGYSVSREKKERFSLILESASTNQTSMYLCASSSGTSTDTQYFGPGTRLTVL.